A single sample is the source of the 26 T cell receptor beta chains below, sequenced in a study of breast tumors, draining lymph nodes, adjacent tissues. Axillary draining lymph nodes of breast cancer patients supplied the node samples. TCRdb independently ran MiXCR on the multiplex PCR reads; one entry per CDR3 protein. Of 150,000 to 200,000 distinct CDR3 sequences listed, approximately 33% are singletons. Material: axillary lymph node tissue. The receptor source for this set is a female donor with breast cancer. Some clones in this sample may be carry-over from other donors' samples.

This clonotype occurred many times. The CDR3 protein is CASSSRQGGNEQYF. DNA for the CDR3: TGTGCCAGCAGCTCTCGACAGGGAGGCAACGAGCAGTACTTC. V usage is TRBV7-9 and J usage is TRBJ2-7; D may be TRBD1 (7 bases). The germline gives CDR1 SEHNR, CDR2 FQNEAQ (reference sequence). This CDR3 region has 14 residues. Trimming took off 4 bases at V and 5 bases at J, with 15 bases between the two ends. The whole variable domain, remainder taken from reference TRBV7-9 and TRBJ2-7, is DTGVSQNPRHKITKRGQNVTFRCDPISEHNRLYWYRQTLGQGPEFLTYFQNEAQLEKSRLLSDRFSAERPKGSFSTLEIQRTEQGDSAMYLCASSSRQGGNEQYFGPGTRLTVT.

This sequence joins TRBV9 and TRBJ2-5, with a tentative D call TRBD2 (5 bases). The length of the CDR3 is 15 residues. Per germline, CDR1 SGDLS and CDR2 YYNGEE. Trimming pared 0 bases from V and 2 bases from J, leaving 11 bases between. In DNA form, the CDR3 reads TGTGCCAGCAGCGTAGGGTCCGGGGAACAAGAGACCCAGTACTTC. Its protein is CASSVGSGEQETQYF.

This clonotype was seen repeatedly, ten times or more. The rearrangement links TRBV7-6 to TRBJ2-2; D uncertain. The CDR3 length is 15 residues. Germline-derived CDR1 and CDR2 are SGHVS and FNYEAQ. V lost 5 bases, J lost 2 bases, and 12 bases lay in between. The CDR3 loop reads CASSPLVINTGELFF. For the CDR3, the DNA is TGTGCCAGCAGCCCGTTAGTGATTAACACCGGGGAGCTGTTTTTT.

This clonotype showed up many times. This rearrangement joins TRBV18 to TRBJ1-6; D not resolved. Germline loops: CDR1 KGHSH, CDR2 LQKENI. V lost 5 bases and J 7 bases, leaving 15 bases between the germline ends. This CDR3 has 15 amino acids. CDR3 sequence reads: CASSGLGIGNSPLHF. CDR3 bases: TGTGCCAGCTCAGGTTTGGGCATCGGGAATTCACCCCTCCACTTT.

There are a few counts of this clonotype. A clone one base away is much larger, so this may be a read error. This sequence joins TRBV7-9 and TRBJ2-7; D call uncertain. Germline V gene data show CDR1 as SEHNR and CDR2 as FQNEAQ (reference sequence). The CDR3 totals 15 residues. The CDR3 region has the DNA TGTGCCAGCAGCTTGTGGCCAGGACCAAACTACGAGCAGCACTTC. It specifies CASSLWPGPNYEQHF.

This clonotype is labeled medium-sized (0.01 to 0.1%). This chain links TRBV29-1 with TRBJ2-3, with D perhaps matching TRBD2 (7 bases). The germline gives CDR1 SQVTM, CDR2 ANQGSEA. Trimming cost V 1 base and J 0 bases, with 14 bases left between them. The CDR3 extends over 16 amino acids. The CDR3 here is CSVEGREGESTDTQYF. For the CDR3, the DNA is TGCAGCGTTGAAGGGAGGGAGGGGGAGAGCACAGATACGCAGTATTTT.

CDR3 nucleotide sequence: TGCAGTGCTAGTTACAGCGGGTTCAGGGAGCTGTTTTTT. It specifies CSASYSGFRELFF. This sequence joins TRBV20-1 and TRBJ2-2, with a possible D match to TRBD2 (6 bases). This CDR3 is 13 amino acids long. CDR1 and CDR2 from the germline V gene are DFQATT and SNEGSKA (reference sequence). The V gene lost 3 bases and the J gene lost 9 bases, with 14 bases spanning the gap.

This clonotype occurred many times. The J gene is TRBJ1-2, the V gene TRBV12-3 or TRBV12-4; a weak D match, TRBD1 (5 bases). The CDR3 has 14 residues. V gave up 3 bases and J gave up 8 bases, with 16 bases separating them. As DNA, the CDR3 is TGTGCCAGCAGTTTGGGGCAGCTCCCCCAAGGCTACACCTTC. Translating it yields CASSLGQLPQGYTF.

This clonotype was seen only a few times. A much larger clone differs from this one at a single base, so this may be a read error. The chain combines TRBV20-1 with TRBJ2-7; 9 bases map to TRBD2. V shed 1 base, J shed 5 bases, and the junction held 18 bases outside the gene matches. The CDR3 spans 18 residues. Germline V gene lookup returns CDR1 DFQATT and CDR2 SNEGSKA (reference sequence). CDR3 residues: CSARVVRLAANVRNEQYF. The CDR3 coding sequence is TGCAGTGCTAGAGTGGTGCGACTAGCGGCAAACGTACGGAACGAGCAGTACTTC.

To note about this clonotype: A much bigger clone sits one base away, suggesting this may be a read error. The rearrangement uses TRBV6-2 or TRBV6-3 and TRBJ1-5, with D possibly TRBD1 on 5 matching bases. The CDR3 covers 13 residues. Germline CDR1 reads MNHEY; CDR2 reads SVGEGT. The CDR3 DNA sequence: TGTGCCAGCAGACCTGACAGTCATCAGCCCCGGCATTTT. The encoded protein is CASRPDSHQPRHF.

This clonotype was seen at least ten times. The chain employs TRBV2 and TRBJ2-5, with 12 bases lining up with TRBD2. CDR3 length equals 20 residues. Losses at the gene ends were 3 bases for V and 2 bases for J; bases not matched to a gene: 16. Germline V CDR1 and CDR2: SNHLY, FYNNEI. CDR3 residues: CASSDLPASGGEGHQETQYF. The CDR3 DNA reads as TGTGCCAGCAGTGATCTTCCGGCTAGCGGGGGGGAAGGTCATCAAGAGACCCAGTACTTC.

In this sample, this clonotype turned up many times. The chain employs TRBV10-3 and TRBJ2-5; 11 nucleotides line up with TRBD2. The J segment lost 4 bases and the V segment lost 2 bases, leaving 3 bases of the junction unmatched. The CDR3 spans 15 residues. Germline CDR1 and CDR2: ENHRY and SYGVKD. CDR3 in DNA: TGTGCCATCAGTGAGACTAGCGGGGGCCGAGAGACCCAGTACTTC. Its protein is CAISETSGGRETQYF.

This clonotype was counted many times. DNA for the CDR3: TGTGCCAGCAGCTTGTCGACTAGTGTTAGGACCCAGTACTTC. It codes for CASSLSTSVRTQYF. V is TRBV5-4 and J is TRBJ2-5; tentative D call: TRBD2 (6 bases). Germline-derived CDR1 and CDR2 are SGHNT and YYREEE (reference sequence). V lost 1 base to trimming and J lost 7 bases, with 14 bases between them. This CDR3 comprises 14 residues. Filled out from reference TRBV5-4 and TRBJ2-5, the complete variable domain reads ETGVTQSPTHLIKTRGQQVTLRCSSQSGHNTVSWYQQALGQGPQFIFQYYREEENGRGNFPPRFSGLQFPNYSSELNVNALELDDSALYLCASSLSTSVRTQYFGPGTRLLVL.

This clonotype came up many times. The chain couples TRBV20-1 to TRBJ2-1; TRBD2 agrees at 12 bases. CDR3 length: 14 amino acids. V shed 6 bases and J 10 bases; nucleotides not matched to a gene: 10. Germline assignment: CDR1 DFQATT and CDR2 SNEGSKA (reference sequence). The CDR3 reads CSAQTSGGPYEQFF. The DNA of the CDR3 is TGCAGTGCCCAGACTAGCGGGGGTCCCTACGAGCAGTTCTTC.

The chain couples TRBV5-4 to TRBJ2-1; 8 bases align to TRBD2. Germline CDR1 reads SGHNT; CDR2 reads YYREEE (reference sequence). V dropped 3 bases and J dropped 10; count of bases not matched to a gene: 12. The CDR3 contains 15 residues. The DNA for the CDR3 is TGTGCCAGCAGCTGGGGGACTAGTCGAACCCCCGAGCAGTTCTTC. Translation: CASSWGTSRTPEQFF.

This clonotype appeared many times. The V call is TRBV5-1, the J call TRBJ2-7; TRBD1 or TRBD2 may be the D gene (6 bases each). Germline V gene data show CDR1 as SGHRS and CDR2 as YFSETQ. V lost 3 bases and J lost 1, with 11 bases in between. This CDR3 spans 14 amino acids. CDR3 nucleotide sequence: TGCGCCAGCAGCTGGGGGGCAGGTTCCTACGAGCAGTACTTC. Its translation is CASSWGAGSYEQYF. Variable domain in full (rest from reference TRBV5-1 and TRBJ2-7): KAGVTQTPRYLIKTRGQQVTLSCSPISGHRSVSWYQQTPGQGLQFLFEYFSETQRNKGNFPGRFSGRQFSNSRSEMNVSTLELGDSALYLCASSWGAGSYEQYFGPGTRLTVT.

This clonotype was observed at least ten times. The chain combines TRBV2 with TRBJ2-3; no definite D call. Germline V gene lookup returns CDR1 SNHLY and CDR2 FYNNEI. The CDR3 totals 11 residues. V gave up 6 bases and J gave up 5 bases, with 6 bases separating them. CDR3 protein: CASSRVDTQYF. The CDR3 DNA reads TGTGCCAGCAGCAGAGTAGATACGCAGTATTTT.

With regard to this clonotype: A read error may produce the germline difference seen at one junction end. The chain couples TRBV28 to TRBJ2-7; D not certain. Per the germline V gene, CDR1 is MDHEN and CDR2 is SYDVKM. The CDR3 totals 17 residues. CDR3 loop: CASSLSRGGMESYERYF. The CDR3 DNA is TGTGCCAGCAGTTTATCGCGAGGCGGAATGGAGTCTTACGAGCGGTACTTC.

This clonotype was recorded at least ten times. The rearrangement links TRBV25-1 to TRBJ2-7; 8 bases fit TRBD2. Trimming removed 8 bases from V and 2 bases from J; junction bases left unmatched: 8. The CDR3 is 14 amino acids. Germline V gives CDR1 MGHDK, CDR2 SYGVNS. The CDR3 here is CASSLGTRTYEQYF. The CDR3 DNA reads as TGTGCCAGCTCCTTGGGGACTAGGACCTACGAGCAGTACTTC.

On this clonotype itself: At one boundary the junction diverges from the germline segment, which might be a read error. The V and J genes are TRBV6-5 and TRBJ2-2; tentatively, D is TRBD2 (6 bases). Germline CDR1 reads MNHEY; CDR2 reads SVGAGI. This CDR3 comprises 15 residues. Written as DNA, the CDR3 is TGTGCCAGCAGTAACTCGACCGGGACGGGACTGAAGCTGTTTTTT. It is translated as CASSNSTGTGLKLFF.

This clonotype was seen at least ten times. V usage is TRBV19 and J usage is TRBJ1-5, with unresolved D. The CDR3 is made up of 14 amino acids. Germline CDR1 is LNHDA and CDR2 is SQIVND (reference sequence). The germline V and J ends were trimmed by 6 bases and 7 bases, with 16 bases remaining between them. CDR3 amino acids: CASREGFVRQPQHF. The CDR3, as DNA: TGTGCCAGTAGAGAGGGTTTTGTAAGACAGCCCCAGCATTTT.

This clonotype showed up many times. The genes are TRBV6-2 or TRBV6-3 and TRBJ1-5, with D unresolved. CDR1 is MNHEY, CDR2 SVGEGT, per germline. The germline V and J ends were trimmed by 0 bases and 2 bases, with 5 bases remaining between them. CDR3 size: 14 residues. CDR3 in DNA: TGTGCCAGCAGTTACTCGATCCGCAATCAGCCCCAGCATTTT. Protein: CASSYSIRNQPQHF.

Details on this clonotype: A clone one base away is much larger, so this may be a read error. The chain uses TRBV19 and TRBJ2-1; TRBD2 aligns across 7 bases. CDR3 length: 16 residues. Looked up from germline, CDR1 is LNHDA and CDR2 is SQIVND (reference sequence). CDR3 sequence (DNA): TGTGCCAGTAACCGTCTGGGGGGGAGCTCCTACAATGCGCAGTTCTTC. It is translated as CASNRLGGSSYNAQFF.

This chain connects TRBV7-9 to TRBJ1-2, with D tentatively TRBD1 (5 bases). The CDR3 runs 16 residues. V was shortened by 4 bases and J by 8 bases, with 23 bases between the two germline ends. Germline V gene sequence: CDR1 SEHNR, CDR2 FQNEAQ (reference sequence). The CDR3 sequence is CASSSAVRTGRSGYTF. The CDR3 nucleotides are TGTGCCAGCAGCTCAGCCGTGAGGACGGGGCGGTCAGGCTACACCTTC.

The chain combines TRBV6-1 with TRBJ2-1; D remains unclear. From germline, CDR1 is MNHNS and CDR2 SASEGT. V was trimmed by 5 bases and J by 2 bases, leaving 10 bases between them. The CDR3 runs 14 residues. Here the CDR3 DNA reads TGTGCCAGCAGTAGCGAGTTAGCCTACAATGAGCAGTTCTTC. It codes for CASSSELAYNEQFF.

This clonotype has at least ten counts. CDR3: CASTLGQLTNEKLFF. CDR3 coding DNA: TGTGCCAGCACCCTTGGACAGCTAACTAATGAAAAACTGTTTTTT. V gene TRBV2 combines with J gene TRBJ1-4; weak D call: TRBD1 (6 bases). Germline V gene sequence: CDR1 SNHLY, CDR2 FYNNEI. This CDR3 spans 15 amino acids. The V gene lost 7 bases and the J gene lost 1 base, with 13 bases spanning the gap.